This T cell receptor beta chain was captured by sequencing in a study of cytomegalovirus exposure and HLA in healthy donors (dated by TCRdb to 2017 to 2019). For the wider study: An earlier analysis of approximately 590 of the donors reported 250 to 350 Gb of sequence data and 117 million unique TCR beta sequences from 190 million or so T cells. An early release that covered about 600 HLA-typed donors contained approximately 320 gigabases of sequencing data and about 93 million unique TCR sequences. The genetic ancestry cluster associated with self-reported Caucasian donors included 81% of the 300 to 450 genotyped donors. The aim of the study was to test whether cataloging public T cell receptors could identify signatures of past pathogen exposure. The T cell repertoires of 666 subjects were profiled by immunosequencing and related to cytomegalovirus serostatus. In addition to the first cohort of 666 subjects, a separate validation cohort of under 150 different subjects was used. To predict cytomegalovirus infection status, the study brought together high-throughput TCR immunosequencing, statistical association of individual TCRs with disease status, and machine learning. A later analysis re-analyzed previously published TCR beta repertoires from 666 donors and added high-resolution HLA genotyping to study TCR occurrence patterns. The later analysis used no new phenotypic data to find candidate immune exposures, relying instead on TCR beta sequences and their occurrence across donors. To decide whether each TCR beta V gene segment behaved as functional or pseudogenic, an earlier analysis of fewer than 750 of the donors relied on high-throughput TCR beta sequencing. Donor age, sex, ethnicity and CMV serostatus were compiled together with the repertoire data. A later genetic analysis used genome-wide SNP genotypes for about 60% of the 666 donors, treating that subset as a discovery cohort. All discovery cohort repertoires had been generated on a single sequencing platform. HLA typing included class I and class II loci at four-digit resolution. Typing coverage differed by locus: A, B, C, DRB1 and DQB1 were typed in about 629-640 donors, DQA1 in 522, DPA1 in 606, and DPB1 in 450 to 490. Four to six DR-DQ haplotypes were handled as single units for association and clustering, since linkage in the cohort was strong. Across approximately 400 genotyped donors of the cohort, an average of approximately 200,000 unique TCR beta nucleotide sequences per donor were sequenced, and 15% to 20% of those sequences were non-productive.

As to this clone: Its target antigen remains unknown. No much larger clone is present one base from it, and per-base qualities are unavailable.

The cohort comprised several hundred healthy bone marrow donors. Cohort members were all nominally healthy when sampled, although unrecorded immune exposures were likely present. The donor was CMV seropositive and belonged to the group of 250 to 300 seropositive cohort members. Every donor gave a peripheral blood sample, and the peripheral blood mononuclear cells from that sample were used for TCR beta sequencing. Genomic DNA was extracted from the blood cell samples with the Qiagen DNeasy Blood Extraction Kit. Trimming takes 6 bases off V and 5 bases off J; junction bases not matched to a gene: 9. Taken from cysteine to phenylalanine, the CDR3 has 14 residues. The kept DNA is CDR3 alone, 42 bases in frame from the first base. CDR1 and CDR2 were assigned from the germline V gene (reference sequence) as SSHAT and FNYEAQ. Receptor libraries were prepared by the immunoSEQ multiplex PCR assay. A mixture of 60 forward primers for TCR Vbeta segments and 13 reverse primers for TCR Jbeta segments was used in the multiplex PCR. The CDR3 region of rearranged TCR beta genes was amplified from genomic DNA by a multiplex PCR assay. On the Illumina HiSeq System, the amplified TCR beta libraries were sequenced as 87-base-pair reads. Turning to the authors' computational methods: A later analysis counted 65 million to 90 million unique TCR beta chains across the roughly 700 repertoires, and about 10 million of these chains were shared by at least two donors. A nearest-neighbor algorithm error-corrected the raw reads and collapsed the reads into unique sequences, merging closely related sequences to remove PCR and sequencing errors. To assign V, D and J gene segments, CDR3 sequences were aligned to IMGT reference sequences. Each retained sequence needed at least a six-nucleotide match to both a V gene segment and a J gene segment. Rearrangements were classified as productive when the CDR3 lacked stop codons and remained in frame with V and J, and all other rearrangements were classified as non-productive. Following IMGT convention, CDR3 was defined as the stretch from the second conserved V-encoded cysteine up to the conserved J-encoded phenylalanine. The earlier analysis of about 610 of the donors excluded any sequence lacking an unambiguous match to a single V gene segment. In an earlier analysis of some 590 of the donors, a V segment was called functional when productive rearrangements were above 56.7%, and segregating when the standard deviation between donors exceeded 5%. A statistical classification framework was developed to diagnose cytomegalovirus status using the catalog of TCR beta chain sequences. In a later analysis, V and J genes were assigned by comparing TCR nucleotide sequences against IMGT/GENE-DB human TR gene sequences. The TCRdist pipeline was used in a later analysis to assign CDR3 sequences and most-parsimonious VDJ recombination scenarios. In a later analysis, each TCR beta chain was defined by its CDR3 amino acid sequence together with its V-gene family, and reads lacking a unique V-gene family were excluded. In a later analysis, around 650 highly shared, low-generation-probability nucleotide sequences were removed to address suspected cross-contamination and a sequencing artifact. In a later analysis, a clonal expansion index for each public chain was calculated from normalized within-repertoire ranks of inferred template counts. In a later analysis, generation probabilities were computed with a VDJ recombination model fitted to out-of-frame rearrangements, and the resulting probabilities were checked against IGoR. A later analysis scored TCR-TCR, TCR-HLA and TCR-CMV co-occurrence with hypergeometric tests, applying a repertoire-size bias correction to TCR pairs. False discovery rates were estimated in a later analysis by permuting HLA or CMV assignments 20 times. In a later analysis, co-occurring TCRs were grouped using DBSCAN, and TCRdist sequence similarity was added for clustering within HLA-allele-positive subsets. Repertoires with fewer than 30,000 or more than 120,000 public chains were left out of co-occurrence clustering, as were a handful of repertoires with anomalous nucleotide sharing. The table was pulled from immuneACCESS by TCRdb, which kept in-frame rearrangements only. Such tables lose some clones; where checked, under half of the loss comes from unresolved V genes, and the rest has no known cause. V and J calls and clone size follow that table, whereas D and trimming were derived from the DNA. The sample table contains over 150,000 clones; only one count was recorded for approximately 70% of them. Around 3.3% of the sample is taken by the ten largest.

Study-wide findings and limitations: When HLA alleles, especially DR and DQ, strongly co-occurred, TCR associations were difficult to assign to individual alleles. A later analysis reported that several top co-occurrence clusters appeared linked to parvovirus B19, influenza, CMV and Epstein-Barr virus. A further reported finding was that TCR beta sequences accurately predicted the HLA-A and HLA-B alleles for most subjects in the first cohort. In an earlier analysis of roughly 500 of the donors, most TCR beta V segments appeared in productive rearrangements about 87% or about 30% of the time, broadly matching IMGT annotations. The sequencing pipeline was judged likely to have produced a cluster of highly shared sequence variants as a technical artifact. The classifier was reported to diagnose cytomegalovirus status with high specificity and sensitivity in both the original and validation cohorts. A later analysis associated 17,000 or so TCR beta sequences with specific HLA alleles at a false discovery rate of 0.05. In the study, some 180 TCR beta chains were listed as associated with cytomegalovirus. Across donors, most TCR sequences were observed very rarely, whereas some public TCRs were present in many individuals. This cohort had only TCR beta chains sequenced, and the lack of alpha or paired-chain data limited which features could be detected. Because some donors lacked HLA typing at each locus, the association tests relied only on the typed subset. According to a later genetic analysis, donors in an Asian-associated ancestry cluster had fewer N-insertions in productive TCRs than the approximately 670-donor mean. The 87-base-pair reads could not distinguish some IMGT-functional V segments, including TRBV6-2 and TRBV6-3, so those segments were excluded. It was suggested by the authors that the approach could potentially be generalized to other disease states and immunological phenotypes. Sequencing depth was assumed to be roughly uniform across donors in the presence/absence analyses, though that assumption may not hold. Compared with equally common non-associated chains, HLA-associated TCR beta chains in a later analysis were more clonally expanded and had lower generation probabilities. Correlated functional status among segregating V segments might be attributable to linkage disequilibrium, but an unknown experimental factor could not be ruled out. A few of the identified cytomegalovirus-associated TCR beta chains were confirmed in vitro to be specific for cytomegalovirus antigens. In a later analysis, most CMV-associated TCR beta chains were found to appear HLA-restricted, with HLA associations seemingly driven largely by CMV exposure. Immune exposure information for the cohort was limited to CMV serostatus. In a later analysis, the rate of TCR association differed among HLA loci, with DRB1 alleles having the most associated TCRs and HLA-C alleles having the fewest. Because counts were too low, 15 to 20 rarely observed V segments, including chromosome 9 orphons, were excluded from the earlier analysis of a few hundred of the donors. V-gene and J-gene trimming of TCR beta chains was associated with a missense DCLRE1C variant in a later genetic analysis, and the association was replicated in an independent cohort.

The chain couples TRBV7-7 to TRBJ2-5; 7 bases in the junction line up with TRBD1. The sequence derives from a woman aged 25-40 years in good health and CMV-seropositive. The material sequenced was PBMCs. The encoded CDR3 is CASSHTGDGETQYF. The DNA sequence is TGTGCCAGCAGTCACACAGGGGACGGGGAGACCCAGTACTTC.